This entry concerns a single T cell receptor beta chain. This clonotype is described as medium-sized (0.01 to 0.1%). Which antigen it targets is not known. Base qualities are missing; no much larger clone stands one base away. This beta chain lies outside the target of a library built for alpha chains; its clone size means little. Libraries were made using 5' RACE. The sequencing machine was a NextSeq 500. The TCR library protocol attached a unique molecular identifier to each TCR cDNA molecule to allow correction of PCR and sequencing errors. Under the source paper's analysis protocol: TCR identification, UMI-based error correction and CDR3 extraction were performed with Decombinator tools. TCRs above a frequency of 2 per 1,000, corresponding to the top 1% of the tumor frequency distribution, were defined as expanded. Expanded tumor TCRs statistically deemed absent (corrected P<0.05) from at least one tumor region were classed as regional, and all other expanded tumor TCRs were classed as ubiquitous. Renyi diversity was calculated using the R vegan package after each repertoire was subsampled 100 times to 5,000 TCRs. CDR3 similarity networks were built from amino acid triplet string-kernel similarity, with CDR3s being connected when pairwise similarity was above 0.82. Using fastp trimming at Q25 and MiXCR clonotype assembly, TCRdb reanalyzed the public sequencing data and kept in-frame beta chains. Records with the same CDR3 protein are collapsed into one entry carrying the most frequent genes and DNA. V and J calls and clone size were set by TCRdb, not the authors. The sample table holds several thousand distinct CDR3 sequences, of which roughly an eighth were seen once. Approximately 26% of the sample comes from the top ten.

The data were taken from a study of spatial heterogeneity in lung cancer (dated by TCRdb to about 2019). As for the study more broadly: More beta-chain than alpha-chain transcripts were consistently detected, likely reflecting higher beta-chain transcript abundance. In tumor regions, TCR transcript counts showed a strong correlation with a T cell transcriptional module score from matched bulk RNA-seq. In non-small cell lung cancer, the study made a quantitative comparison of TCR alpha and beta repertoires among multiple tumor regions, matched nontumor lung and blood. Both alpha and beta chains were TCR-sequenced in hundreds of tumor regions, approximately 64 matched nontumor lung samples and around 54 PBMC samples obtained at surgery. In the raw uncorrected reads, each unique combination of TCR and UMI appeared more than ten times on average. TCR repertoire features were related to nonsynonymous mutation counts determined by whole-exome sequencing of tumor tissue. Here is what the overall study found, with its caveats: Confirming at a functional level the hypothesis that regional TCRs recognize regional mutations was considered to require additional single-cell paired TCR alpha and beta sequencing. Counts of ubiquitous and regional expanded TCRs correlated with counts of ubiquitous and regional nonsynonymous mutations, respectively. The tumor nonsynonymous mutation count correlated with the number of expanded alpha and beta TCRs within the tumor. TCR-seq coverage of tumor T cells was estimated at only around 7% for alpha chains and around 14% for beta chains.

CDR1 WSHSY and CDR2 SAAADI were looked up in the germline V gene. The CDR3 holds 17 amino acids from the cysteine to the phenylalanine. Only the CDR3 portion is preserved as DNA: 51 bases, with reading frame beginning at the first base. At the junction V is shortened by 7 bases and J by 4 bases; bases outside the gene matches: 9. This specimen's time point label, interpreted: sample taken at primary tumor resection. Donors were some 67 patients with early-stage, untreated non-small cell lung cancer from the lung TRACERx cohort. Whole RNA extracted from tumor and nontumor lung tissue, or from cryopreserved PBMC samples, was used for TCR sequencing without cell sorting. Patients were selected for TCR sequencing only if sufficient RNA was available from at least two tumor regions. Before selection, tumor and adjacent nontumor lung specimens were reviewed by a lung pathologist.

The material was lung tumor tissue, obtained at surgery. The receptor was derived from a male donor with early-stage non-small cell lung cancer. The sequence is built from TRBV10-2 and TRBJ2-1, with TRBD2 matching 14 junction bases. CDR3 protein: CASIGLAGGRLYNEQFF. The DNA reads TGCGCCAGCATAGGACTAGCGGGGGGCCGATTGTACAATGAGCAGTTCTTC.